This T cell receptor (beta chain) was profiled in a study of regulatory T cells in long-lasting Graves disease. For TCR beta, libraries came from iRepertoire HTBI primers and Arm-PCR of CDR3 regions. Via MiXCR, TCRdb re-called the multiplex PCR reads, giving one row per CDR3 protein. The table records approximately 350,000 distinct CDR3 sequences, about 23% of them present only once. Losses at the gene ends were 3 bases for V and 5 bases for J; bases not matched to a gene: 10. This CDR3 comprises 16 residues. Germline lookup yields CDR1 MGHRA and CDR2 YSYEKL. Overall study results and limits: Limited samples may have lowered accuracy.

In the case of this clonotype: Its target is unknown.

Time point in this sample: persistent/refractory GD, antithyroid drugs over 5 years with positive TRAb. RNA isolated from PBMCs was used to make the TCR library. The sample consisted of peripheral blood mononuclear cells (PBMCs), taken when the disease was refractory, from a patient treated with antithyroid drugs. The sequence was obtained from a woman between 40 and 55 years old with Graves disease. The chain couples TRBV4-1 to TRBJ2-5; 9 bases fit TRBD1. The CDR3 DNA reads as TGCGCCAGCAGCCAGGGGGACAGGGTAGGATGGGAGACCCAGTACTTC. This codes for CASSQGDRVGWETQYF.